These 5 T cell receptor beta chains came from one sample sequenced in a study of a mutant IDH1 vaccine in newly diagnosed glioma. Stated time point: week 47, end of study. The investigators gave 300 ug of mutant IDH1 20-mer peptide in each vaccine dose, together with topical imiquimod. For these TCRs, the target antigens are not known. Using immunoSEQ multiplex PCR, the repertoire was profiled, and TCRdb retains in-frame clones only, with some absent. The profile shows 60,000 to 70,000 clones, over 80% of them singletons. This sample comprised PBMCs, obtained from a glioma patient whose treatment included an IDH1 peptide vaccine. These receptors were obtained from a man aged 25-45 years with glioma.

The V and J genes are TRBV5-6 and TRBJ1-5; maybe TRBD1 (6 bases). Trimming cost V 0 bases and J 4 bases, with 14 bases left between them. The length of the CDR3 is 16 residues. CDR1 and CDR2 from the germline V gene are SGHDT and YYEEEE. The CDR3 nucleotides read TGTGCCAGCAGCTTGGTTTCGGGGGGCACAAATCAGCCCCAGCATTTT. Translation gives CASSLVSGGTNQPQHF.

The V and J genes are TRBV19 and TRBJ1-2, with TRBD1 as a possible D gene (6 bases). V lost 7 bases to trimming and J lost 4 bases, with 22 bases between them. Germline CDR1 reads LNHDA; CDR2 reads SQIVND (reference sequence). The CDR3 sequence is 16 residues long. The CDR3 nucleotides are TGTGCCAGTACCGAGATTGGGACAAGACGTGCCTATGGCTACACCTTC. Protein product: CASTEIGTRRAYGYTF.

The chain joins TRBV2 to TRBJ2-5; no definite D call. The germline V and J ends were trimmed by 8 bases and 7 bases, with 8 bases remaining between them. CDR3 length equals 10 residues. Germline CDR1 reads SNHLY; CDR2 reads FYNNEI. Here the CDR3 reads CASERVTQYF. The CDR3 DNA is TGTGCCAGCGAGCGTGTGACCCAGTACTTC.

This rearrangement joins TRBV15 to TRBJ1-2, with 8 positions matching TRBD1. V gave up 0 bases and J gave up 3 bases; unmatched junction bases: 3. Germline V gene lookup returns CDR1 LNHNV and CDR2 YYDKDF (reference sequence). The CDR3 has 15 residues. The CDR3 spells CATSRDQGADYGYTF. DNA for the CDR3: TGTGCCACCAGCAGAGATCAGGGGGCGGACTATGGCTACACCTTC. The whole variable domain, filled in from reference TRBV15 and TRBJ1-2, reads DAMVIQNPRYQVTQFGKPVTLSCSQTLNHNVMYWYQQKSSQAPKLLFHYYDKDFNNEADTPDNFQSRRPNTSFCFLDIRSPGLGDTAMYLCATSRDQGADYGYTFGSGTRLTVV.

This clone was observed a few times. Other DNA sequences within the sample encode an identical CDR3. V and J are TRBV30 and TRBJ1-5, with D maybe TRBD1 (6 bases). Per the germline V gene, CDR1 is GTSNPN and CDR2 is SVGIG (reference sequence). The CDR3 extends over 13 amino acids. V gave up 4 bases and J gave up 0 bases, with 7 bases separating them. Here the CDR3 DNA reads TGTGCCTGGACAGGGGATAGCAATCAGCCCCAGCATTTT. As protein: CAWTGDSNQPQHF.